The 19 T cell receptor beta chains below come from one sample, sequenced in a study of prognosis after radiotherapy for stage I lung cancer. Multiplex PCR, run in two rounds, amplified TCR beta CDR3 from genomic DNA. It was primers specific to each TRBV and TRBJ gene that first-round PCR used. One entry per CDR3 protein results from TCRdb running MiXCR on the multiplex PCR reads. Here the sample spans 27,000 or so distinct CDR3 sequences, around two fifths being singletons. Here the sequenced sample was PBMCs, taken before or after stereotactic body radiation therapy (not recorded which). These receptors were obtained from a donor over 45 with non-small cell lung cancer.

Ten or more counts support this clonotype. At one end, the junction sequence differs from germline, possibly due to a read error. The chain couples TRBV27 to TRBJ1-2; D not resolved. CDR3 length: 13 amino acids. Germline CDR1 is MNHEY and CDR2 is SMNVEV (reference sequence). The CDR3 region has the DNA TGTGCCAGCGGTTTAGGATGGAACTATGGCTACACCTTC. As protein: CASGLGWNYGYTF.

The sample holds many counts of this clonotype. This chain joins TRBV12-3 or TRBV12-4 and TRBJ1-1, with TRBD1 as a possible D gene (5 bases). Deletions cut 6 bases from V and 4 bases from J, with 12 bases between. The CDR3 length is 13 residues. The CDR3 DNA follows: TGTGCCAGCAGGGGGGACTGGAGCACTGAAGCTTTCTTT. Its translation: CASRGDWSTEAFF.

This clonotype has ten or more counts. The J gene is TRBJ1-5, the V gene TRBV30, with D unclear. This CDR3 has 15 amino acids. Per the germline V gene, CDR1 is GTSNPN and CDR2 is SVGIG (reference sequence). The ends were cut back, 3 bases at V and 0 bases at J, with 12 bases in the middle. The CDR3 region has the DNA TGTGCCTGGAGCTCCGCCGACTCTAGCAATCAGCCCCAGCATTTT. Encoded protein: CAWSSADSSNQPQHF.

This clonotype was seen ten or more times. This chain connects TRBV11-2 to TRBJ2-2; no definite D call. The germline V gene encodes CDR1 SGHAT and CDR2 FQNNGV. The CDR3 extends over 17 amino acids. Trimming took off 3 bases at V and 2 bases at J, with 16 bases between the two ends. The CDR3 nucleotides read TGTGCCAGCAGCTTTACCCTTACGGAGTATAACACCGGGGAGCTGTTTTTT. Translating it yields CASSFTLTEYNTGELFF.

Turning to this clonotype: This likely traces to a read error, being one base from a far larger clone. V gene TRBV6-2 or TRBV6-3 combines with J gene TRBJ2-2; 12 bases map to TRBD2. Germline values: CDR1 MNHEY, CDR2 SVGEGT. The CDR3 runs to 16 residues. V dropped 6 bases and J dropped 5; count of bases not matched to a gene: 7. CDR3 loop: CASSLWTSGITGELFF. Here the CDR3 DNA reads TGTGCCAGCAGCCTCTGGACTAGCGGGATTACCGGGGAGCTGTTTTTT.

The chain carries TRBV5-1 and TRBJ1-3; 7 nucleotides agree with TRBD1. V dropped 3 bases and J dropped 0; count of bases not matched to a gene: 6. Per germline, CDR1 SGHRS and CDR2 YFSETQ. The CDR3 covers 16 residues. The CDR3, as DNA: TGCGCCAGCAGCTGGGGAACAGGGGACTCTGGAAACACCATATATTTT. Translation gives CASSWGTGDSGNTIYF. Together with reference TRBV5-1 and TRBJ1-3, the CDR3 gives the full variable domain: KAGVTQTPRYLIKTRGQQVTLSCSPISGHRSVSWYQQTPGQGLQFLFEYFSETQRNKGNFPGRFSGRQFSNSRSEMNVSTLELGDSALYLCASSWGTGDSGNTIYFGEGSWLTVV.

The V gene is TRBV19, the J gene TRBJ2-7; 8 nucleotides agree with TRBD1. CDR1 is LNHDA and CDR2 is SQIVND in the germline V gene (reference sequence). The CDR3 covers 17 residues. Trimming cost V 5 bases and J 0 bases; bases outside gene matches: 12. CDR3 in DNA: TGTGCCAGTAGTCGAAGACAGGGGCCAACGAGCTCCTACGAGCAGTACTTC. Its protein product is CASSRRQGPTSSYEQYF.

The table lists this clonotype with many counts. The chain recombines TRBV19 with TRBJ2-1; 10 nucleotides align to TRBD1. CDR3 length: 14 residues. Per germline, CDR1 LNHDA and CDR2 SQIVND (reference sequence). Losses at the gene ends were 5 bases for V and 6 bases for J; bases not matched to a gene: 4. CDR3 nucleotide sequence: TGTGCCAGTAGTTCACGGACAGGGGGCAATGAGCAGTTCTTC. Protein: CASSSRTGGNEQFF.

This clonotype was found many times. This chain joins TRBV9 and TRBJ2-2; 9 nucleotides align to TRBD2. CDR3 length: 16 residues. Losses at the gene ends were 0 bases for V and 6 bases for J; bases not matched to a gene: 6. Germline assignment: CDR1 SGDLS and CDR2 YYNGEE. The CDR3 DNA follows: TGTGCCAGCAGCGTAGCGAGCGGGGGGCTGGCCGGGGAGCTGTTTTTT. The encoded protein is CASSVASGGLAGELFF.

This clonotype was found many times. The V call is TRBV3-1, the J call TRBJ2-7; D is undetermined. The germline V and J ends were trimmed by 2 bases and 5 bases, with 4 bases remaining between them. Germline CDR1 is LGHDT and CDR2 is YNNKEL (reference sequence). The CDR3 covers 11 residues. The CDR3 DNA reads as TGTGCCAGCAGCCAAAGCGACGAGCAGTACTTC. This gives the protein CASSQSDEQYF.

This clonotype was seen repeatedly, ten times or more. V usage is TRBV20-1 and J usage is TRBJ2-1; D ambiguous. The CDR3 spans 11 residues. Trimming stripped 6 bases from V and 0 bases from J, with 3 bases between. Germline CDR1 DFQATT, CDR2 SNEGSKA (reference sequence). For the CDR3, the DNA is TGCAGTGCGCGCTCCTACAATGAGCAGTTCTTC. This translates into CSARSYNEQFF.

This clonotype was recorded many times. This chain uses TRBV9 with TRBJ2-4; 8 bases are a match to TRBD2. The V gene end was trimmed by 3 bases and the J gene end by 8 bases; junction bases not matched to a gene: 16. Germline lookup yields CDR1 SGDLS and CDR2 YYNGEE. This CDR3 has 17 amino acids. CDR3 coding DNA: TGTGCCAGCAGCGGTAACCCGGGACTAGGGGTGCGGGACATTCAGTACTTC. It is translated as CASSGNPGLGVRDIQYF.

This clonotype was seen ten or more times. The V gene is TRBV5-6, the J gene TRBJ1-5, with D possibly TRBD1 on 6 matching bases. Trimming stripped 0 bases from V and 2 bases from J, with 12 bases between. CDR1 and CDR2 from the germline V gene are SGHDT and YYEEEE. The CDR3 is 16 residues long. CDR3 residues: CASSLGGGGGNQPQHF. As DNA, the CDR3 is TGTGCCAGCAGCTTGGGAGGAGGGGGAGGCAATCAGCCCCAGCATTTT.

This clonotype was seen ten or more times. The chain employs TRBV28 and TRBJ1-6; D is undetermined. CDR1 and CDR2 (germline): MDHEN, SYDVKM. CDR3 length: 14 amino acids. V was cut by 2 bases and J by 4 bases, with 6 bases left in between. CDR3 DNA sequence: TGTGCCAGCAGTTTACGACCGTATAATTCACCCCTCCACTTT. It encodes CASSLRPYNSPLHF.

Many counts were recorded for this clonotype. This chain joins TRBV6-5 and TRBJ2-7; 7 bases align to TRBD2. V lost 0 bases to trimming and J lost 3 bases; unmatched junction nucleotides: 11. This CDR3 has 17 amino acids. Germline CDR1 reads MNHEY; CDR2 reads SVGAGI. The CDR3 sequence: CASSYSTGGSGFYEQYF. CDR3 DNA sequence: TGTGCCAGCAGTTACTCAACGGGCGGGAGTGGCTTCTACGAGCAGTACTTC.

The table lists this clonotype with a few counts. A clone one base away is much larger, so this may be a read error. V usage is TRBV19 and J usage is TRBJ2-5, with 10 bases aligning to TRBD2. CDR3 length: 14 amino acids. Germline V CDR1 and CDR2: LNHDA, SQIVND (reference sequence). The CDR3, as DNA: TGTGCCAGTAGTCAGCGGGAGGGTAGCTATGAGCAGTTATTC. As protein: CASSQREGSYEQLF.

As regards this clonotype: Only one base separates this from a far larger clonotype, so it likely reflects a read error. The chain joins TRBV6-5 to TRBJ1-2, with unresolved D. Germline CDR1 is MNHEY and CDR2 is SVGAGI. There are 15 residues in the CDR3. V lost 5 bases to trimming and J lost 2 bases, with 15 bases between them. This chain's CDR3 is CASSMEWAQNYGYTF. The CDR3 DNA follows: TGTGCCAGCAGTATGGAGTGGGCGCAAAACTATGGCTACACCTTC.

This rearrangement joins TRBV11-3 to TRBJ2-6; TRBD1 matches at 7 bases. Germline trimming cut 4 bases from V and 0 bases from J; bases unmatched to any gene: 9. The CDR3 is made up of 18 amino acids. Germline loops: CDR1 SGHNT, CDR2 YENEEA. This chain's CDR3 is CASSSSDRFDSGANVLTF. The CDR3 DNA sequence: TGTGCCAGCAGCTCCTCGGACAGGTTCGACTCTGGGGCCAACGTCCTGACTTTC.

CDR3 coding DNA: TGTGCCAGCAGTCGGAGGGAAGCTTTCTTT. It translates to CASSRREAFF. This rearrangement joins TRBV28 to TRBJ1-1; D not certain. From germline, CDR1 is MDHEN and CDR2 SYDVKM. The CDR3 covers 10 residues. V was shortened by 5 bases and J by 8 bases, with 6 bases between the two germline ends. The whole variable domain, remainder taken from reference TRBV28 and TRBJ1-1, is DVKVTQSSRYLVKRTGEKVFLECVQDMDHENMFWYRQDPGLGLRLIYFSYDVKMKEKGDIPEGYSVSREKKERFSLILESASTNQTSMYLCASSRREAFFGQGTRLTVV.